The 18 T cell receptor beta chains below were found in one sample sequenced in a study of blood T cell repertoires in COVID-19. Produced via immunoSEQ multiplex PCR; TCRdb's table is partial and in-frame only. The table has just over 300,000 clones, 85% to 90% seen once. Sequenced material: PBMCs or T cells enriched from blood (not recorded which). These TCRs come from a man aged 25 to 45 who had recovered from COVID-19.

The chain has TRBV5-1 and TRBJ2-1; TRBD1 agrees at 11 bases. With V trimmed by 4 bases and J by 7 bases, 7 bases remained unmatched. CDR3 length: 15 amino acids. CDR1 and CDR2 (germline): SGHRS, YFSETQ. CDR3 nucleotide sequence: TGCGCCAGCAGCAATCCGGGACAGGGGGTTAATGAGCAGTTCTTC. This sequence encodes CASSNPGQGVNEQFF.

The chain links TRBV7-9 to TRBJ1-2, with 8 nucleotides matching TRBD1. The CDR3 has 15 amino acids. The V and J ends lost 5 bases and 0 bases, in that order; junction bases with no gene match: 5. Germline assignment: CDR1 SEHNR and CDR2 FQNEAQ (reference sequence). The CDR3 is CASSPTGGANYGYTF. The DNA for the CDR3 is TGTGCCAGCAGCCCTACAGGGGGAGCTAACTATGGCTACACCTTC.

The V gene is TRBV18, the J gene TRBJ2-7; a possible D gene is TRBD2 (5 bases). V lost 2 bases to trimming and J lost 9 bases, with 14 bases between them. The germline gives CDR1 KGHSH, CDR2 LQKENI. The CDR3 length is 13 residues. The CDR3 DNA reads as TGTGCCAGCTCACCAGAGTCTAGCATGGTGCAGTACTTC. It yields the protein CASSPESSMVQYF.

V and J are TRBV4-2 and TRBJ2-1, with unresolved D. V lost 0 bases and J 0 bases, leaving 9 bases between the germline ends. Germline loops: CDR1 LGHNA, CDR2 YNFKEQ. This CDR3 has 16 amino acids. The chain's CDR3 is CASSQEYVSSYNEQFF. The CDR3 bases are TGTGCCAGCAGCCAAGAATATGTTAGCTCCTACAATGAGCAGTTCTTC.

The J gene is TRBJ2-5, the V gene TRBV9; a possible D gene is TRBD2 (6 bases). The CDR3 loop spans 18 amino acids. Germline CDR1 and CDR2: SGDLS and YYNGEE. Trimming removed 3 bases at V and 3 bases at J, with 24 bases between. The CDR3 region is CASSASVGRGTVKETQYF. Here the CDR3 DNA reads TGTGCCAGCAGCGCTAGCGTAGGTCGGGGGACCGTCAAAGAGACCCAGTACTTC. The entire variable domain, with the rest obtained from reference TRBV9 and TRBJ2-5, is as follows: DSGVTQTPKHLITATGQRVTLRCSPRSGDLSVYWYQQSLDQGLQFLIQYYNGEERAKGNILERFSAQQFPDLHSELNLSSLELGDSALYFCASSASVGRGTVKETQYFGPGTRLLVL.

The rearrangement links TRBV5-6 to TRBJ2-5, with TRBD2 identical over 15 bases. The CDR3 spans 16 residues. Losses at the gene ends were 4 bases for V and 5 bases for J; bases not matched to a gene: 6. In germline, CDR1 is SGHDT, CDR2 YYEEEE. CDR3 nucleotide sequence: TGTGCCAGCAGCGGACTAGCGGGGGGGCGGACCGAGACCCAGTACTTC. This codes for CASSGLAGGRTETQYF. Variable domain in full (rest from reference TRBV5-6 and TRBJ2-5): DAGVTQSPTHLIKTRGQQVTLRCSPKSGHDTVSWYQQALGQGPQFIFQYYEEEERQRGNFPDRFSGHQFPNYSSELNVNALLLGDSALYLCASSGLAGGRTETQYFGPGTRLLVL.

The chain joins TRBV11-3 to TRBJ2-2, with D perhaps TRBD2 (6 bases). Germline V lookup: CDR1 SGHNT, CDR2 YENEEA. Trimming removed 3 bases at V and 7 bases at J, with 9 bases between. The CDR3 is 13 residues long. The CDR3 is CASSFGGFGELFF. CDR3 in DNA: TGTGCCAGCAGCTTCGGGGGTTTCGGGGAGCTGTTTTTT.

The chain couples TRBV6-5 to TRBJ2-7; 10 positions match TRBD2. The germline V gene has CDR1 MNHEY and CDR2 SVGAGI. V shed 6 bases and J 2 bases; nucleotides not matched to a gene: 7. CDR3 length equals 15 residues. The CDR3 region has the DNA TGTGCCAGCAGAAGGACTAGCGGAGAGGCCTACGAGCAGTACTTC. Its protein product is CASRRTSGEAYEQYF.

The chain has TRBV7-9 and TRBJ2-7; 9 bases fit TRBD2. V dropped 2 bases and J dropped 3; count of bases not matched to a gene: 5. Germline CDR1 SEHNR, CDR2 FQNEAQ (reference sequence). The CDR3 has 15 residues. The CDR3: CASSLFSGGGYEQYF. CDR3 DNA sequence: TGTGCCAGCAGCTTATTTAGCGGGGGTGGCTACGAGCAGTACTTC.

This clone was seen at least ten times. V gene TRBV3-1 (or the pseudogene TRBV3-2) combines with J gene TRBJ2-7, with D perhaps TRBD1 (6 bases). The CDR3 extends over 14 amino acids. The V end lost 2 bases, the J end lost 4 bases, and 12 bases lay between the germline ends. CDR1 is LGHDT and CDR2 is YNNKEL in the germline V gene (reference sequence). The CDR3 spells CASSQSRGIYEQYF. The CDR3 DNA follows: TGTGCCAGCAGCCAATCCAGGGGAATTTACGAGCAGTACTTC.

This clone was observed once. The J gene is TRBJ2-5, the V gene TRBV20-1; D might be TRBD1 (5 bases). CDR1 and CDR2 (germline): DFQATT, SNEGSKA (reference sequence). V lost 3 bases, J lost 6 bases, and 26 bases lay in between. This CDR3 region has 17 residues. CDR3 sequence: CSASGIRSGLTVKTQYF. In DNA form, the CDR3 reads TGCAGTGCTAGTGGGATCCGGTCAGGGTTGACTGTGAAGACCCAGTACTTC.

This chain joins TRBV9 and TRBJ2-7, with 7 bases that match TRBD2. V trimming: 4 bases; J trimming: 2 bases; junction bases outside the gene matches: 9. CDR3 length: 15 residues. Germline lookup yields CDR1 SGDLS and CDR2 YYNGEE. As DNA, the CDR3 is TGTGCCAGCAGCCCCCCGGGGAGGGGTCCCTACGAGCAGTACTTC. Encoded protein: CASSPPGRGPYEQYF.

This clone was seen a single time. This rearrangement joins TRBV14 to TRBJ1-6, with TRBD1 identical over 7 bases. The CDR3 contains 16 residues. The junction had 2 bases not matched to a gene; V was cut back by 1 base and J by 2 bases. Germline V gene sequence: CDR1 SGHDN, CDR2 FVKESK. The CDR3 DNA reads TGTGCCAGCAGCCAAGTGACAGGGACCTATAATTCACCCCTCCACTTT. Protein product: CASSQVTGTYNSPLHF.

The genes are TRBV7-9 and TRBJ1-3; D perhaps matches TRBD1 (5 bases). Germline CDR1 and CDR2: SEHNR and FQNEAQ (reference sequence). CDR3 size: 15 residues. V lost 6 bases to trimming and J lost 3 bases, with 15 bases between them. The DNA for the CDR3 is TGTGCCAGCAGAACAGACAGCGTCAATGGAAACACCATATATTTT. Residues: CASRTDSVNGNTIYF.

V is TRBV7-2 and J is TRBJ1-6; maybe TRBD1 (5 bases). CDR1 is SGHTA and CDR2 is FQGNSA in the germline V gene. V shed 4 bases and J shed 7 bases, with 14 bases lying between them. The length of the CDR3 is 15 residues. The CDR3, as DNA: TGTGCCAGCAGCTGGGACTCACAACACAATTCACCCCTCCACTTT. Amino acid sequence: CASSWDSQHNSPLHF. The variable domain in full, completed from reference TRBV7-2 and TRBJ1-6, reads GAGVSQSPSNKVTEKGKDVELRCDPISGHTALYWYRQSLGQGLEFLIYFQGNSAPDKSGLPSDRFSAERTGGSVSTLTIQRTQQEDSAVYLCASSWDSQHNSPLHFGNGTRLTVT.

This chain connects TRBV11-3 to TRBJ2-3, with 8 nucleotides matching TRBD1. Germline assignment: CDR1 SGHNT and CDR2 YENEEA. Trimming removed 5 bases from V and 1 base from J; junction bases left unmatched: 5. The CDR3 length is 15 residues. As DNA, the CDR3 is TGTGCCAGCAGCCGCCACAGGGGGGGCACAGATACGCAGTATTTT. This gives the protein CASSRHRGGTDTQYF.

V gene TRBV2 combines with J gene TRBJ2-3; D might be TRBD2 (5 bases). CDR1 and CDR2 from the germline V gene are SNHLY and FYNNEI. The CDR3 consists of 16 residues. Trimming left V 7 bases short and J 2 bases short, with 19 bases between. The CDR3: CASTSGRGGFTDTQYF. CDR3 nucleotides: TGTGCCAGCACGAGTGGAAGAGGCGGGTTCACAGATACGCAGTATTTT.

This clone was recorded only once. The V gene is TRBV7-9, the J gene TRBJ2-1; 10 nucleotides align to TRBD1. The CDR3 is made up of 15 amino acids. J gave up 10 bases and V 5 bases, and 11 bases lay outside the gene matches. Germline V gene data show CDR1 as SEHNR and CDR2 as FQNEAQ (reference sequence). In nucleotides, the CDR3 is TGTGCCAGCAGCGGACAGGACAGGGGGGCCGTGGAGCAGTTCTTC. Translated, it gives CASSGQDRGAVEQFF.